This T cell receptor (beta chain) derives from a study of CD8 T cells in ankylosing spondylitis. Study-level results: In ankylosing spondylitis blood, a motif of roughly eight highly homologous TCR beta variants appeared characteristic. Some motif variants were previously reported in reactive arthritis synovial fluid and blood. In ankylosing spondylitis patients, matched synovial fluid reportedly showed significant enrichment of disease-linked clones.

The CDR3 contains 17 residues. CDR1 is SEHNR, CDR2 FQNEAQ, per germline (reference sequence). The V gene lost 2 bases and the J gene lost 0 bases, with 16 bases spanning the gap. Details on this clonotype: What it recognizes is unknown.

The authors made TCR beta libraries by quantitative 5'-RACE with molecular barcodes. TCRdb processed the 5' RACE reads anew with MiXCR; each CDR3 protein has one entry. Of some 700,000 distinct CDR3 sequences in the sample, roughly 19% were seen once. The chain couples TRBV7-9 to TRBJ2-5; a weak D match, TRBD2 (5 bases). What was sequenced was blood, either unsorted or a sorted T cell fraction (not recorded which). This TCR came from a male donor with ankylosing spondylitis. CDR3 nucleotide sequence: TGTGCCAGCAGCTTATCGGTAGCAGGAGCGGACCAAGAGACCCAGTACTTC. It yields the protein CASSLSVAGADQETQYF.